A single sample gave rise to the 24 T cell receptor beta chains below, sequenced in a study of T cells in localized non-small cell lung cancer. Profiled with immunoSEQ multiplex PCR; TCRdb holds only in-frame clones, not every one. The sample yields approximately 28,000 clones, 91% seen once. The sequencing here drew on peripheral blood, taken before any cancer treatment. These receptors originate from a female donor aged 60 or older with stage I lung adenocarcinoma.

The rearrangement links TRBV14 to TRBJ2-1; either TRBD1 or TRBD2 may supply D (6 bases each). Germline values: CDR1 SGHDN, CDR2 FVKESK. The CDR3 runs to 15 residues. V lost 4 bases and J lost 2, with 12 bases in between. The CDR3 region is CASSLGGIAYNEQFF. The CDR3 DNA sequence: TGTGCCAGCAGCCTGGGGGGCATCGCCTACAATGAGCAGTTCTTC.

As concerns this clone: An end of the junction does not agree with germline; a read error may underlie this. The chain recombines TRBV11-2 with TRBJ1-4; D may be TRBD1 (6 bases). CDR3 length: 15 amino acids. CDR1 and CDR2 (germline): SGHAT, FQNNGV. Here the CDR3 reads CASSFRGRTNEELFF. CDR3 DNA sequence: TGTGCCAGCAGCTTTCGGGGGCGGACTAATGAAGAACTGTTTTTT.

This chain uses TRBV6-4 with TRBJ1-5; no definite D call. This CDR3 is 12 amino acids long. CDR1 is MRHNA, CDR2 SNTAGT, per germline. V was pared by 2 bases and J by 12 bases, with 11 bases between. CDR3: CASSDDNFFQHF. The CDR3, as DNA: TGTGCCAGCAGTGACGACAATTTTTTCCAGCATTTT.

The CDR3 protein is CASSMVGSILAFF. The CDR3 DNA follows: TGTGCCAGTAGTATGGTGGGGAGCATCCTCGCTTTCTTT. The chain carries TRBV19 and TRBJ1-1, with no clear D. The germline V gene has CDR1 LNHDA and CDR2 SQIVND (reference sequence). The germline V and J ends were trimmed by 3 bases and 11 bases, with 16 bases remaining between them. There are 13 residues in the CDR3.

The sample holds a few counts of this clone. Other DNA sequences within the sample encode an identical CDR3. V and J are TRBV5-1 and TRBJ2-1; D may be TRBD2 (5 bases). V was clipped by 3 bases and J by 0 bases, with 10 bases between them. The CDR3 loop spans 15 amino acids. Germline V gene lookup returns CDR1 SGHRS and CDR2 YFSETQ. As DNA, the CDR3 is TGCGCCAGCAGCTCGGACTCGAGCTCCTACAATGAGCAGTTCTTC. Protein: CASSSDSSSYNEQFF.

V and J are TRBV4-1 and TRBJ1-2, with D uncertain. Per the germline V gene, CDR1 is MGHRA and CDR2 is YSYEKL. The CDR3 is made up of 13 amino acids. The ends were cut back, 3 bases at V and 2 bases at J, with 7 bases in the middle. CDR3 sequence reads: CASSQRENYGYTF. The CDR3 DNA is TGCGCCAGCAGCCAGCGGGAGAACTATGGCTACACCTTC.

The CDR3 DNA sequence: TGTGCCAGCAGATTAATCACAGCTAGCGGGAGCGGAGAGACCCAGTACTTC. Protein product: CASRLITASGSGETQYF. This chain connects TRBV11-2 to TRBJ2-5; TRBD2 agrees at 10 bases. Germline assignment: CDR1 SGHAT and CDR2 FQNNGV. The CDR3 covers 17 residues. With 6 bases clipped from V and 4 bases from J, the junction kept 14 bases outside the gene matches.

This chain links TRBV9 with TRBJ2-2; D remains unclear. The V and J ends lost 2 bases and 0 bases respectively, with 5 bases between them. CDR1 and CDR2 (germline): SGDLS, YYNGEE. The CDR3 loop spans 14 amino acids. CDR3 DNA sequence: TGTGCCAGCAGCGTTACACCGAACACCGGGGAGCTGTTTTTT. Translated: CASSVTPNTGELFF.

The V and J genes are TRBV30 and TRBJ2-7, with 10 bases identical to TRBD2. V trimming: 0 bases; J trimming: 6 bases; junction bases outside the gene matches: 8. Looked up from germline, CDR1 is GTSNPN and CDR2 is SVGIG (reference sequence). The CDR3 runs 15 residues. CDR3 DNA: TGTGCCTGGAGTGTAGCGGGAGGGCCTAACGGCGAGCAGTACTTC. Protein: CAWSVAGGPNGEQYF.

This chain uses TRBV6-5 with TRBJ2-4, with 7 bases matching TRBD2. Germline trimming cut 7 bases from V and 5 bases from J; bases unmatched to any gene: 11. This CDR3 region has 15 residues. Germline V CDR1 and CDR2: MNHEY, SVGAGI. In DNA, the CDR3 is TGTGCCAGCATCGTGGCGGGGGATCGGCAAAACATTCAGTACTTC. This translates into CASIVAGDRQNIQYF.

The genes are TRBV19 and TRBJ2-3, with TRBD2 matching over 12 bases. V lost 4 bases and J lost 4; bases outside the gene matches: 9. CDR3 length: 17 residues. From germline, CDR1 is LNHDA and CDR2 SQIVND (reference sequence). The chain's CDR3 is CASSNGLAGLIPDTQYF. CDR3 coding DNA: TGTGCCAGTAGTAACGGACTAGCGGGGCTCATCCCAGATACGCAGTATTTT. The full variable domain, completed using reference TRBV19 and TRBJ2-3, is DGGITQSPKYLFRKEGQNVTLSCEQNLNHDAMYWYRQDPGQGLRLIYYSQIVNDFQKGDIAEGYSVSREKKESFPLTVTSAQKNPTAFYLCASSNGLAGLIPDTQYFGPGTRLTVL.

This sequence joins TRBV19 and TRBJ2-7, with D perhaps TRBD2 (5 bases). The CDR3 runs 15 residues. Germline CDR1 and CDR2: LNHDA and SQIVND (reference sequence). Trimming stripped 7 bases from V and 2 bases from J, with 18 bases between. CDR3 loop: CASKVVGGSTYEQYF. DNA for the CDR3: TGTGCCAGTAAGGTGGTGGGCGGGTCTACCTACGAGCAGTACTTC.

This chain connects TRBV18 to TRBJ2-7; D remains unclear. Germline-derived CDR1 and CDR2 are KGHSH and LQKENI. The CDR3 consists of 12 residues. Trimming shortened V by 3 bases and J by 7 bases, and 10 bases separated the two germline ends. Here the CDR3 DNA reads TGTGCCAGCTCACCCTTATCCGGGGAGCAGTACTTC. This codes for CASSPLSGEQYF.

The CDR3 region has the DNA TGTGCCAGCGCGCGGGGGACCTCCTACGAGCAGTACTTC. Translated, it gives CASARGTSYEQYF. The chain is built from TRBV7-3 and TRBJ2-7; 7 bases are a match to TRBD2. The CDR3 extends over 13 amino acids. V trimming: 8 bases; J trimming: 0 bases; junction bases outside the gene matches: 4. Germline V gene sequence: CDR1 SGHTA, CDR2 FQGTGA.

The chain is built from TRBV4-2 and TRBJ2-1, with 9 bases that match TRBD2. The CDR3 loop spans 14 amino acids. J gave up 9 bases and V 0 bases, and 3 bases lay outside the gene matches. Germline loops: CDR1 LGHNA, CDR2 YNFKEQ. This CDR3 is CASSQDGREGEQFF. CDR3 sequence (DNA): TGTGCCAGCAGCCAAGATGGGCGGGAGGGTGAGCAGTTCTTC.

The chain joins TRBV30 to TRBJ1-5; no firm D call. The CDR3 contains 18 residues. The ends were cut back, 3 bases at V and 2 bases at J, with 23 bases in the middle. Per germline, CDR1 GTSNPN and CDR2 SVGIG (reference sequence). CDR3 residues: CAWSARGPARVGNQPQHF. In nucleotides, the CDR3 is TGTGCCTGGAGCGCTCGAGGGCCCGCGCGGGTCGGCAATCAGCCCCAGCATTTT.

J is TRBJ2-5 and V is TRBV6-1; 11 bases fit TRBD1. The CDR3 length is 15 residues. Germline CDR1 and CDR2: MNHNS and SASEGT. Losses at the gene ends were 7 bases for V and 5 bases for J; bases not matched to a gene: 9. CDR3: CASTISDRGPETQYF. For the CDR3, the DNA is TGTGCCAGCACCATTTCGGACAGGGGGCCTGAGACCCAGTACTTC.

V is TRBV18 and J is TRBJ1-1; D ambiguous. Germline CDR1 reads KGHSH; CDR2 reads LQKENI. The CDR3 runs 13 residues. Trimming removed 3 bases at V and 0 bases at J, with 5 bases between. The CDR3 sequence is CASSPDLNTEAFF. The CDR3 region has the DNA TGTGCCAGCTCACCGGATTTGAACACTGAAGCTTTCTTT. The full variable domain, with the rest looked up from reference TRBV18 and TRBJ1-1, is NAGVMQNPRHLVRRRGQEARLRCSPMKGHSHVYWYRQLPEEGLKFMVYLQKENIIDESGMPKERFSAEFPKEGPSILRIQQVVRGDSAAYFCASSPDLNTEAFFGQGTRLTVV.

The chain joins TRBV19 to TRBJ2-2; tentatively, D is TRBD1 (5 bases). V was trimmed by 4 bases and J by 0 bases, leaving 12 bases between them. Germline V CDR1 and CDR2: LNHDA, SQIVND (reference sequence). The CDR3 spans 16 residues. CDR3 region: CASSTLTGSNTGELFF. The CDR3 DNA reads as TGTGCCAGTAGTACGCTTACAGGATCGAACACCGGGGAGCTGTTTTTT.

The rearrangement links TRBV18 to TRBJ1-6; 10 bases align to TRBD1. The V segment lost 4 bases and the J segment 6 bases; nucleotides outside the gene matches: 0. Germline assignment: CDR1 KGHSH and CDR2 LQKENI. The CDR3 contains 14 residues. CDR3 sequence reads: CASSRDRGNSPLHF. CDR3 in DNA: TGTGCCAGCTCACGGGACAGGGGTAATTCACCCCTCCACTTT.

CDR3 nucleotides: TGTGCCAGCAGCTTACAGCGGCTAAATGAGCAGTTCTTC. It translates to CASSLQRLNEQFF. This chain joins TRBV11-2 and TRBJ2-1; the D gene is possibly TRBD2 (5 bases). This CDR3 has 13 amino acids. Germline V gene sequence: CDR1 SGHAT, CDR2 FQNNGV. V gave up 2 bases and J gave up 7 bases, with 9 bases separating them.

This chain links TRBV21-1 with TRBJ2-7; the table assigns TRBD2, which was not confirmed against the DNA. TRBV21-1 counts as a pseudogene. The CDR3 totals 16 residues. CDR3 sequence: CASSKWEEREGREQYF. CDR3 nucleotides: TGTGCCAGCAGCAAATGGGAAGAGCGGGAGGGCCGCGAGCAGTACTTC.

This chain links TRBV10-3 with TRBJ1-6, with D maybe TRBD1 (6 bases). Germline assignment: CDR1 ENHRY and CDR2 SYGVKD. There are 14 residues in the CDR3. Trimming removed 6 bases at V and 2 bases at J, with 8 bases between. CDR3 nucleotides: TGTGCCATCAGCGGACAGCCCTATAATTCACCCCTCCACTTT. This sequence encodes CAISGQPYNSPLHF.

The chain combines TRBV28 with TRBJ2-7; D gene unclear. The CDR3 is 14 residues long. Germline assignment: CDR1 MDHEN and CDR2 SYDVKM. V dropped 1 base and J dropped 4 bases, with 11 bases sitting between them. The CDR3 DNA is TGTGCCAGCAGTTTATCTTCGACACCGTACGAGCAGTACTTC. Amino acids: CASSLSSTPYEQYF.